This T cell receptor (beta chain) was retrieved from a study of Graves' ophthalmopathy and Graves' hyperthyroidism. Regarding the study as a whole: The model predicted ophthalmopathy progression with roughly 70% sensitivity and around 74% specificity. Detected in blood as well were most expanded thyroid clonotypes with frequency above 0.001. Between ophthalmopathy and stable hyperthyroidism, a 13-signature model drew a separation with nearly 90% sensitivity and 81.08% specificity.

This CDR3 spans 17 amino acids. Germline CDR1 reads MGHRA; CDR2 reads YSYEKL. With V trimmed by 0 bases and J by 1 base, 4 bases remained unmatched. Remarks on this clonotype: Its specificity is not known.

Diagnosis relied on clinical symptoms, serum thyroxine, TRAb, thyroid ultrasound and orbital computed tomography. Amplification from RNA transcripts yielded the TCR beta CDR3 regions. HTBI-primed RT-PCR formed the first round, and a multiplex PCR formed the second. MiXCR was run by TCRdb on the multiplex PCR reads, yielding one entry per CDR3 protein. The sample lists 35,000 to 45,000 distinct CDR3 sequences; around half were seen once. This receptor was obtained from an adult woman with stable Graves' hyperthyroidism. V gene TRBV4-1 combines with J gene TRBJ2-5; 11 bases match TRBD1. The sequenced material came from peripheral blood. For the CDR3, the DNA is TGCGCCAGCAGCCAAGATTTGGGGACAGGGGGCCAAGAGACCCAGTACTTC. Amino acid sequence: CASSQDLGTGGQETQYF.